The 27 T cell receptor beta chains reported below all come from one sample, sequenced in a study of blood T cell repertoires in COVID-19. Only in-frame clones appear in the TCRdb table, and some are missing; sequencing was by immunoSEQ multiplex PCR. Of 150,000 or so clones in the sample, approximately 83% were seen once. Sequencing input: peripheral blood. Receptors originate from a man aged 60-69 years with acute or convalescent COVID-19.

The CDR3 region is CASSIEAGVSYEQYF. For the CDR3, the DNA is TGTGCCAGTAGTATAGAGGCAGGGGTGTCCTACGAGCAGTACTTC. The rearrangement uses TRBV19 and TRBJ2-7, with a weak D call TRBD1 (6 bases). Trimming cost V 0 bases and J 1 base, with 10 bases left between them. This CDR3 is 15 amino acids long. Germline V CDR1 and CDR2: LNHDA, SQIVND (reference sequence).

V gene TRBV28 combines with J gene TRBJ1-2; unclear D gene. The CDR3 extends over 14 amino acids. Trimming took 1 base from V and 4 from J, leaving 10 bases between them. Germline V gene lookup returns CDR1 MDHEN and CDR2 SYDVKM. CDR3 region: CASSLFLTGYGYTF. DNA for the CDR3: TGTGCCAGCAGTTTATTCCTTACTGGCTATGGCTACACCTTC.

The CDR3 bases are TGTGCCAGCAGCCCCACTAGCGGGTTTTATAGCGGGGAGCTGTTTTTT. Translation gives CASSPTSGFYSGELFF. The V gene is TRBV7-2, the J gene TRBJ2-2; 9 bases are a match to TRBD2. The CDR3 has 16 residues. The V gene's germline CDR1 is SGHTA and CDR2 FQGNSA. Unmatched junction bases numbered 11, after V lost 5 bases and J lost 7 bases.

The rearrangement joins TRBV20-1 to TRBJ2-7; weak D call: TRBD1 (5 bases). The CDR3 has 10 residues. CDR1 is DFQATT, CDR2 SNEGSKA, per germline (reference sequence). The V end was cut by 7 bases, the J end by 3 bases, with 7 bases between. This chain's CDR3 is CSGQIYEQYF. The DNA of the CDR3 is TGCAGTGGACAGATCTACGAGCAGTACTTC.

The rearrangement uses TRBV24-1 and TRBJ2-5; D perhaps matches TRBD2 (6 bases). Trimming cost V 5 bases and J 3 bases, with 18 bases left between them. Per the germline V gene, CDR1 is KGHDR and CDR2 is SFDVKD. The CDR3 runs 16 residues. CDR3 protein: CATSAPRAWGEETQYF. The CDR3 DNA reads TGTGCCACCAGTGCCCCGCGGGCCTGGGGGGAAGAGACCCAGTACTTC.

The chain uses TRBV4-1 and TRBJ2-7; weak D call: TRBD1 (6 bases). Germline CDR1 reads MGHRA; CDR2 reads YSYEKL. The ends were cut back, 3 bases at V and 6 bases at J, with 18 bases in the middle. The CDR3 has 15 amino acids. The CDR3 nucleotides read TGCGCCAGCAGCCAGGGACATTACGACATGGCCGAGCAGTACTTC. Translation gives CASSQGHYDMAEQYF.

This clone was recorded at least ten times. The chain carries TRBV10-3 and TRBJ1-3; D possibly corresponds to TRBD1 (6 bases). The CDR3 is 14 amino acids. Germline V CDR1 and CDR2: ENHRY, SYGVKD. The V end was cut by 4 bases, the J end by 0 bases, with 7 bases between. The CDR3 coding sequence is TGTGCCATCAGTGGGACAGTCTCTGGAAACACCATATATTTT. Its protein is CAISGTVSGNTIYF.

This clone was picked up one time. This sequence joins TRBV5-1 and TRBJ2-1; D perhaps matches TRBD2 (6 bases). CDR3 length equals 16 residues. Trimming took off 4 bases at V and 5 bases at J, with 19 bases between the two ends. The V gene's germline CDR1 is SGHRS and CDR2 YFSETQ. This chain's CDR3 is CASSPSPSVGDNEQFF. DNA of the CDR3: TGCGCCAGCAGCCCATCCCCTAGCGTAGGGGACAATGAGCAGTTCTTC.

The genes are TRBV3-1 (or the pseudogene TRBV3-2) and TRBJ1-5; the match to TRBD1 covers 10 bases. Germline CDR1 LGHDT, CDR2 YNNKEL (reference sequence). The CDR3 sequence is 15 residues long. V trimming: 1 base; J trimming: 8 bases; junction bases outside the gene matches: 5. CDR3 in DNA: TGTGCCAGCAGCCAAGGGACAGGGGGTTGGGAGCCCCAGCATTTT. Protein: CASSQGTGGWEPQHF.

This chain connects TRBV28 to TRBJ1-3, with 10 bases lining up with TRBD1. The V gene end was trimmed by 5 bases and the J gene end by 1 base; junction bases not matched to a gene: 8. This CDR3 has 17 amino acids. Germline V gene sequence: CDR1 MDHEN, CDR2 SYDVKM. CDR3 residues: CASSARTGGASGNTIYF. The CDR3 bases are TGTGCCAGCAGTGCTAGGACAGGGGGTGCTTCTGGAAACACCATATATTTT. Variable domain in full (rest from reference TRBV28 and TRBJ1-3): DVKVTQSSRYLVKRTGEKVFLECVQDMDHENMFWYRQDPGLGLRLIYFSYDVKMKEKGDIPEGYSVSREKKERFSLILESASTNQTSMYLCASSARTGGASGNTIYFGEGSWLTVV.

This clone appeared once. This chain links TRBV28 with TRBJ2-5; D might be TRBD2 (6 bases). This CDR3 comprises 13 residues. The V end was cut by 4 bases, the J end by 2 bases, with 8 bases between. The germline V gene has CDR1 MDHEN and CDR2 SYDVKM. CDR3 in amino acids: CASSSSEQETQYF. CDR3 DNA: TGTGCCAGCAGTTCTAGCGAGCAAGAGACCCAGTACTTC.

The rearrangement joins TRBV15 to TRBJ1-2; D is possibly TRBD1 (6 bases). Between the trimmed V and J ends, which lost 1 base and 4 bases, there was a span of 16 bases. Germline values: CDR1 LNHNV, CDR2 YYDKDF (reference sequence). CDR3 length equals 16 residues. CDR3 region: CATSRATGIRVYGYTF. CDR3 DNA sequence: TGTGCCACCAGCAGAGCGACAGGAATACGCGTCTATGGCTACACCTTC.

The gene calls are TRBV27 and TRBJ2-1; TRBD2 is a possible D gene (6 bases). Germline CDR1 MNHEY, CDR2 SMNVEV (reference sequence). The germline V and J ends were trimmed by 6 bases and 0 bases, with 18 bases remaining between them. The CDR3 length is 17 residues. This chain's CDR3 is CASSPKIRESSYNEQFF. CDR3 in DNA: TGTGCCAGCAGCCCTAAGATCCGGGAGAGCTCCTACAATGAGCAGTTCTTC.

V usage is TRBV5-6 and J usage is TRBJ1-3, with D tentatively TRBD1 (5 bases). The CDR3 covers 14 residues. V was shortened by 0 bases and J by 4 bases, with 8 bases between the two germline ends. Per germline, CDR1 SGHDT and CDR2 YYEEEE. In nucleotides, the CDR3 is TGTGCCAGCAGCTTGGGACAGATAGGAAACACCATATATTTT. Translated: CASSLGQIGNTIYF.

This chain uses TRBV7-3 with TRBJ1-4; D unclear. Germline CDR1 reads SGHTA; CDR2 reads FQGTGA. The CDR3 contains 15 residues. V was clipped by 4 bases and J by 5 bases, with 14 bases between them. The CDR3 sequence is CASSSGPSGNEKLFF. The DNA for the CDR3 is TGTGCCAGCAGCTCCGGACCCTCGGGGAATGAAAAACTGTTTTTT.

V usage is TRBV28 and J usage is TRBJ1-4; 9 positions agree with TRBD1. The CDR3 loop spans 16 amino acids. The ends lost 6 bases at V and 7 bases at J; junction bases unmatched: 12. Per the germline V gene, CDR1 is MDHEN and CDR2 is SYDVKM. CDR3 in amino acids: CASSSPGQGYGEKLFF. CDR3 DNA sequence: TGTGCCAGCAGCTCCCCGGGACAGGGTTATGGTGAAAAACTGTTTTTT.

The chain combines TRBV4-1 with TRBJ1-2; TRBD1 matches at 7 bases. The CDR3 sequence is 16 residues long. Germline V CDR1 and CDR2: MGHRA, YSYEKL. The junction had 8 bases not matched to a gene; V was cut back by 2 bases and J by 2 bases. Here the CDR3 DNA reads TGCGCCAGCAGCCAAAATAACAGGGGAGGAAACTATGGCTACACCTTC. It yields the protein CASSQNNRGGNYGYTF.

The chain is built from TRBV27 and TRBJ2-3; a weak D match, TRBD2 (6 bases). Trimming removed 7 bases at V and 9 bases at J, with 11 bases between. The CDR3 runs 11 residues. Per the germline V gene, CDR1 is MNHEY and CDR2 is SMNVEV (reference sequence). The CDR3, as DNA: TGTGCCAGCACCTATGGGGGGACGCAGTATTTT. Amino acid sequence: CASTYGGTQYF.

The CDR3: CSVQGGAYEQYF. The CDR3 bases are TGCAGCGTCCAGGGAGGAGCCTACGAGCAGTACTTC. The chain uses TRBV29-1 and TRBJ2-7, with a weak D call TRBD2 (6 bases). The CDR3 is made up of 12 amino acids. The germline CDR1 and CDR2 sequences are SQVTM and ANQGSEA. The V end was cut by 6 bases, the J end by 2 bases, with 11 bases between.

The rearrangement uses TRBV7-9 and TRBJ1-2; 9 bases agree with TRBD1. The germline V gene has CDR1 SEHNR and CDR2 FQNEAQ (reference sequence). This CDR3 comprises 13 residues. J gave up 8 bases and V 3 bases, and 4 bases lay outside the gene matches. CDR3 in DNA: TGTGCCAGCAGCTTGACAGGGGGTGAGGGCTACACCTTC. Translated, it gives CASSLTGGEGYTF.

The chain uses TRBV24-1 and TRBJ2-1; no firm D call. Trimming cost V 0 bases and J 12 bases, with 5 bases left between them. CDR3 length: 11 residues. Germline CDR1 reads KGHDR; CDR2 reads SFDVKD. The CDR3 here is CATSDLTGQFF. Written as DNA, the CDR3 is TGTGCCACCAGTGATTTGACCGGGCAGTTCTTC.

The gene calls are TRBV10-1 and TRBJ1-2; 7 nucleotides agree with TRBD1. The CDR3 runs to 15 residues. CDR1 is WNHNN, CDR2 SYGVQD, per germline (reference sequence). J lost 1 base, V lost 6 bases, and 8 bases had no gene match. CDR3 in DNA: TGCGCCAGCAGACTTCGACAGGGATTTAACTATGGCTACACCTTC. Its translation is CASRLRQGFNYGYTF.

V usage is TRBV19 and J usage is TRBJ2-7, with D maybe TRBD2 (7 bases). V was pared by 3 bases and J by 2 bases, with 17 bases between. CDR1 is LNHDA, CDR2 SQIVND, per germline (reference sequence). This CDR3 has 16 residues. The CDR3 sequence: CASSIGGASGPYEQYF. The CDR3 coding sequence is TGTGCCAGTAGTATTGGGGGGGCTAGCGGTCCCTACGAGCAGTACTTC.

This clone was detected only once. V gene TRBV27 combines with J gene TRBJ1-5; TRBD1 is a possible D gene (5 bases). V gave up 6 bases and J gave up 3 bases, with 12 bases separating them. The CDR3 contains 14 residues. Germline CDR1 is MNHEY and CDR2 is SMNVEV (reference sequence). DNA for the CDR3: TGTGCCAGCAGCTTCGACAGCTACAATCAGCCCCAGCATTTT. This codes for CASSFDSYNQPQHF.

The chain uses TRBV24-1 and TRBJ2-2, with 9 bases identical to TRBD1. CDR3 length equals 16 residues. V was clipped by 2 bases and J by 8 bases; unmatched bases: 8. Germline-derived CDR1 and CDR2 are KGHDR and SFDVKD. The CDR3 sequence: CATSDSRTGDLGELFF. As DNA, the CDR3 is TGTGCCACCAGTGATTCCCGGACAGGGGATTTGGGGGAGCTGTTTTTT.

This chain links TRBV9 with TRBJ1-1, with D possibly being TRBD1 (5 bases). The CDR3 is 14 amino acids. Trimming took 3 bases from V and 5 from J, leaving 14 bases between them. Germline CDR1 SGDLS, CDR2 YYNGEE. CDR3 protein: CASSANAGITEAFF. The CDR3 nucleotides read TGTGCCAGCAGCGCAAATGCAGGGATTACTGAAGCTTTCTTT.

The CDR3 here is CSVGAGGATEAFF. DNA for the CDR3: TGCAGCGTTGGGGCAGGGGGCGCGACTGAAGCTTTCTTT. This chain uses TRBV29-1 with TRBJ1-1; 8 bases are a match to TRBD1. V was pared by 4 bases and J by 5 bases, with 6 bases of the junction left unmatched. The CDR3 contains 13 residues. Germline CDR1 SQVTM, CDR2 ANQGSEA.